This T cell receptor (beta chain) was identified in a study of Ad26.COV2.S vaccination and SARS-CoV-2 variants. Study context: This donor came from the COV1001 trial of Ad26.COV2.S. Study-wide findings and caveats: Vaccine recipients had higher spike-specific TCR breadth than placebo recipients. Total T cell responses may have been underestimated by the TCR breadth and depth analyses.

Generated by immunoSEQ multiplex PCR, the TCRdb table keeps only in-frame clones and is missing some. The table includes approximately 350,000 clones, about nine tenths detected once. To note about this clone: Its antigen is currently unknown.

The treatment was: over 15 received Ad26.COV2.S at low or high dose, single or two shots; roughly five received placebo; per-sample allocation not given. Samples came from day 63 after the first vaccine or placebo injection. Vaccination used an Ad26 vector expressing Wuhan-strain SARS-CoV-2 spike. The germline V and J ends were trimmed by 7 bases and 0 bases, with 13 bases remaining between them. The CDR3 covers 14 residues. Germline V gives CDR1 MNHEY, CDR2 SVGAGI. This clonotype was sampled from a person between 18 and 65 years old who received the Ad26.COV2.S COVID-19 vaccine or a placebo. This sequence joins TRBV6-5 and TRBJ2-7; D gene ambiguous. The sample was peripheral blood, taken in a trial of Ad26.COV2.S vaccine versus placebo. This CDR3 is CASTTGGYSYEQYF. The CDR3 DNA reads as TGTGCCAGCACAACGGGCGGATACTCCTACGAGCAGTACTTC.